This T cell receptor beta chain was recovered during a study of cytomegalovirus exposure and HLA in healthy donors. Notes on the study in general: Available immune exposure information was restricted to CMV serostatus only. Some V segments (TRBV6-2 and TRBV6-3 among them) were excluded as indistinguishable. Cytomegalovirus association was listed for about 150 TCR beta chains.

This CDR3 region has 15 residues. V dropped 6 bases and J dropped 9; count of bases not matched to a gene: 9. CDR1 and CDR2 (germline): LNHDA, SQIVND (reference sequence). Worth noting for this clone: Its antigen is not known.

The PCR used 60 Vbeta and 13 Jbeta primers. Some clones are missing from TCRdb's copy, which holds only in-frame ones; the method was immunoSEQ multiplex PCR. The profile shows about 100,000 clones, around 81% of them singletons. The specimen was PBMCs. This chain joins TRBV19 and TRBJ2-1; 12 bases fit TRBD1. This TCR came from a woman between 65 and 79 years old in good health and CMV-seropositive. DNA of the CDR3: TGTGCCAGTAGCCCCGGGACAGGGGGCGAGGGTGAGCAGTTCTTC. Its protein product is CASSPGTGGEGEQFF.